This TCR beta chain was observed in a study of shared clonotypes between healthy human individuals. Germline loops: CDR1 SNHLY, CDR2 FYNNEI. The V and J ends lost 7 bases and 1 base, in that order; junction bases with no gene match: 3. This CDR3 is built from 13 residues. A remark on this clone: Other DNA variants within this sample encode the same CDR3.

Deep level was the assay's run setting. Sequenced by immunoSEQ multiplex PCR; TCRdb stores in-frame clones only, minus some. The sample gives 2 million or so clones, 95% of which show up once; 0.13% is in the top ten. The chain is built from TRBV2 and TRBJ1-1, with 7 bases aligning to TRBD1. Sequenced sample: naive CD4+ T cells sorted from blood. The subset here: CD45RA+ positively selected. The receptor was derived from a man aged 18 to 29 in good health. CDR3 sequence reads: CASTGQSNTEAFF. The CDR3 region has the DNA TGTGCCAGCACGGGACAGTCGAACACTGAAGCTTTCTTT.